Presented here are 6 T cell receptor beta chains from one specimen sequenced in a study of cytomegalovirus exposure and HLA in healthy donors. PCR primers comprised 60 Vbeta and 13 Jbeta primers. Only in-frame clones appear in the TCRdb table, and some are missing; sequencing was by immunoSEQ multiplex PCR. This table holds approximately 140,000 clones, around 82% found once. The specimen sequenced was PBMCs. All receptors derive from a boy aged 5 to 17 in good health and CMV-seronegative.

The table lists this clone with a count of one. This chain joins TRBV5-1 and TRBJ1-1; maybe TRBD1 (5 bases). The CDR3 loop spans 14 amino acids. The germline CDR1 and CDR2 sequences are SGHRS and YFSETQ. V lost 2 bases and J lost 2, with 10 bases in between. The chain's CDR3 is CASSFGGTNTEAFF. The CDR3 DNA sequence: TGCGCCAGCAGCTTCGGGGGGACTAACACTGAAGCTTTCTTT.

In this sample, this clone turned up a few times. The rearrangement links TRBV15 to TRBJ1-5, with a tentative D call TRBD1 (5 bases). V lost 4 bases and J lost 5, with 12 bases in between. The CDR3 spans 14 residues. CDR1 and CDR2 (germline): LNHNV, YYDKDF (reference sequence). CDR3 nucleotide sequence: TGTGCCACCAGCAAGGGGCATATCTATCAGCCCCAGCATTTT. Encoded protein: CATSKGHIYQPQHF.

In DNA form, the CDR3 reads TGTGCCAGCAGTCCCCTCGGACAGAACTACAATGAGCAGTTCTTC. It specifies CASSPLGQNYNEQFF. The chain couples TRBV27 to TRBJ2-1, with D maybe TRBD1 (6 bases). The V and J ends lost 5 bases and 3 bases respectively, with 14 bases between them. The CDR3 is made up of 15 amino acids. CDR1 and CDR2 (germline): MNHEY, SMNVEV (reference sequence).

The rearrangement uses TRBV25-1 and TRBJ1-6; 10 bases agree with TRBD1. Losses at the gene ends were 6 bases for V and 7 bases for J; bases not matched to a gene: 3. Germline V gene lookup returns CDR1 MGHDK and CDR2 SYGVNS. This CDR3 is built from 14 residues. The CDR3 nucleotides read TGTGCCAGCAGGGGGACAGGGGCGAATTCACCCCTCCACTTT. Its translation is CASRGTGANSPLHF.

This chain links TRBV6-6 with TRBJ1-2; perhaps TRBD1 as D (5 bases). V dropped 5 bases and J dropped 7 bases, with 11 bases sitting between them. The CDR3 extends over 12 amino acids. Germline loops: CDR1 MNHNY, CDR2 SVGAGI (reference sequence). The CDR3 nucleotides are TGTGCCAGCAGTGGGGGGGGAACTGGCTACACCTTC. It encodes CASSGGGTGYTF.

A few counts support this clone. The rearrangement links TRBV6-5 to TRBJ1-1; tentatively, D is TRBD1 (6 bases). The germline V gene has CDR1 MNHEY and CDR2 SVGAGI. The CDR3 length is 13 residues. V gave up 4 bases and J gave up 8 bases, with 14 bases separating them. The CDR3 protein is CASSSGWGGEAFF. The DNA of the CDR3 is TGTGCCAGCAGTTCGGGTTGGGGGGGCGAAGCTTTCTTT.